These 9 T cell receptor beta chains came from one sample sequenced in a study of blood T cell repertoires in COVID-19. Repertoires were generated with immunoSEQ multiplex PCR, while TCRdb's copy carries only in-frame clones and drops some. The repertoire includes 250,000 or so clones, approximately 83% of them detected once, and about 10% sits in the top ten. Specimen: peripheral blood. These receptors came from a man aged 80 or over with acute or convalescent COVID-19.

This clone was found once. This chain connects TRBV7-9 to TRBJ2-3; a possible D gene is TRBD1 (5 bases). Per germline, CDR1 SEHNR and CDR2 FQNEAQ (reference sequence). CDR3 length equals 15 residues. V was pared by 5 bases and J by 0 bases, with 12 bases between. CDR3 bases: TGTGCCAGCAGCAAGTTGACAGAAAGCACAGATACGCAGTATTTT. Its protein product is CASSKLTESTDTQYF.

CDR3 bases: TGTGCCAGCAGCCTTATGGGACAGGGAAAGCCCCAGCATTTT. It yields the protein CASSLMGQGKPQHF. The rearrangement links TRBV27 to TRBJ1-5; 9 nucleotides line up with TRBD1. CDR3 length: 14 residues. From germline, CDR1 is MNHEY and CDR2 SMNVEV (reference sequence). The V segment lost 6 bases and the J segment 8 bases; nucleotides outside the gene matches: 8.

The chain employs TRBV18 and TRBJ1-2; 10 nucleotides match TRBD1. There are 16 residues in the CDR3. Germline-derived CDR1 and CDR2 are KGHSH and LQKENI. V lost 2 bases and J lost 3; bases outside the gene matches: 6. The CDR3 spells CASSPNGQGGDYGYTF. In nucleotides, the CDR3 is TGTGCCAGCTCACCAAATGGACAGGGGGGTGACTATGGCTACACCTTC.

The chain has TRBV5-1 and TRBJ2-7; no clear D. This CDR3 has 14 amino acids. The ends were cut back, 5 bases at V and 0 bases at J, with 12 bases in the middle. Germline V CDR1 and CDR2: SGHRS, YFSETQ. The CDR3: CASSRPTDSYEQYF. CDR3 in DNA: TGCGCCAGCAGTCGCCCGACTGACTCCTACGAGCAGTACTTC.

The V and J genes are TRBV27 and TRBJ1-2; 7 positions agree with TRBD1. The V segment lost 4 bases and the J segment 9 bases; nucleotides outside the gene matches: 11. CDR3 length: 14 residues. CDR1 MNHEY and CDR2 SMNVEV come from the germline V gene (reference sequence). In DNA, the CDR3 is TGTGCCAGCAGTTCCCTCGGGCAGGGGGTGAGCTACACCTTC. Translating gives CASSSLGQGVSYTF.

To note about this clone: The same CDR3 is also encoded by other DNA sequences in this sample. V is TRBV6-1 and J is TRBJ1-6; 7 bases map to TRBD1. The CDR3 consists of 15 residues. V lost 3 bases and J lost 5; bases outside the gene matches: 4. CDR1 is MNHNS, CDR2 SASEGT, per germline. CDR3 bases: TGTGCCAGCAGTGAGGGGACAGCGAATAATTCACCCCTCCACTTT. Amino acids: CASSEGTANNSPLHF.

The CDR3 sequence is CASSLNRAKETQYF. DNA of the CDR3: TGTGCCAGCAGCTTAAACAGGGCCAAAGAGACCCAGTACTTC. V gene TRBV7-2 combines with J gene TRBJ2-5, with a tentative D call TRBD1 (6 bases). Germline CDR1 and CDR2: SGHTA and FQGNSA. Trimming stripped 2 bases from V and 3 bases from J, with 10 bases between. The length of the CDR3 is 14 residues.

This chain connects TRBV30 to TRBJ1-5, with 7 bases matching TRBD1. Losses at the gene ends were 1 base for V and 2 bases for J; bases not matched to a gene: 5. CDR3 length equals 15 residues. Per germline, CDR1 GTSNPN and CDR2 SVGIG (reference sequence). The CDR3 region has the DNA TGTGCCTGGAGTGCTCCCGGGACAGGCAATCAGCCCCAGCATTTT. It is translated as CAWSAPGTGNQPQHF.

This chain joins TRBV27 and TRBJ1-5; 8 bases fit TRBD1. Trimming removed 4 bases from V and 1 base from J; junction bases left unmatched: 6. Germline loops: CDR1 MNHEY, CDR2 SMNVEV (reference sequence). The CDR3 contains 16 residues. The CDR3 is CASSSRQGFSNQPQHF. CDR3 nucleotide sequence: TGTGCCAGCAGTTCAAGACAGGGGTTCAGCAATCAGCCCCAGCATTTT.